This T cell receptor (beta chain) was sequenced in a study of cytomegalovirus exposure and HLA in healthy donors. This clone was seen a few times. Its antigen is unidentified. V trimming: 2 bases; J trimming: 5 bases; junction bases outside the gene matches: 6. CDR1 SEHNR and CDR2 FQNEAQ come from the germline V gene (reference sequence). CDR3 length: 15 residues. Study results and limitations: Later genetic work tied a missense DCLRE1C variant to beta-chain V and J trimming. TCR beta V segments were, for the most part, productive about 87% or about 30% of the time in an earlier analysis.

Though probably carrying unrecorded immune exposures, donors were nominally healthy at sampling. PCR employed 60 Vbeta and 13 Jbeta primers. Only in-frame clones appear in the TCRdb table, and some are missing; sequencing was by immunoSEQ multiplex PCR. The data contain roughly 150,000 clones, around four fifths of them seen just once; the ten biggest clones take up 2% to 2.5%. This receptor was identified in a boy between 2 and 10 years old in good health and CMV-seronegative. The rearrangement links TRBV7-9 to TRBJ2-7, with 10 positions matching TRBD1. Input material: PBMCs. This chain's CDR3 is CASSLKGQGRHEQYF. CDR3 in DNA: TGTGCCAGCAGCTTAAAGGGACAGGGGCGCCACGAGCAGTACTTC.